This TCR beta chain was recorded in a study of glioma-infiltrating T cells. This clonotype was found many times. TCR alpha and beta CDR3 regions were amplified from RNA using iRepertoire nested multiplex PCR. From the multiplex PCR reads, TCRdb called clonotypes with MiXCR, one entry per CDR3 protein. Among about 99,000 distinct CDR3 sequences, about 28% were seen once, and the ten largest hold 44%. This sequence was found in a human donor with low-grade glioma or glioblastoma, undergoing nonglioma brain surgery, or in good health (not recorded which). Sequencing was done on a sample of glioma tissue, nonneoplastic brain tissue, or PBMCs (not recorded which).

The CDR3 here is CASTPTGVNGELFF. CDR3 nucleotides: TGTGCCAGCACCCCGACAGGGGTGAACGGGGAGCTGTTTTTT. This chain connects TRBV7-9 to TRBJ2-2, with TRBD1 matching 8 bases. V shed 7 bases, J shed 7 bases, and the junction held 8 bases outside the gene matches. The CDR3 contains 14 residues. CDR1 and CDR2 from the germline V gene are SEHNR and FQNEAQ (reference sequence).